These 30 T cell receptor beta chains were all obtained from the same sample, sequenced in a study of graft-versus-host responses after intestinal transplantation (dated by TCRdb to the early 2020s). The receptor library was made with the immunoSEQ multiplex PCR assay. TCRdb carries this immuneACCESS record with in-frame sequences only. Its versions omit some clonotypes, under half of them owing to an unresolved V gene in the studies checked, with the rest unexplained. The sample yields 88,000 or so clones; roughly nine tenths were counted once. 0.11% of the sample is taken by the ten largest. Antigens of these TCRs are unknown. The time point tag for this specimen amounts to: cells obtained before transplantation from donor or recipient. Source: unstimulated CD4+ T cells sorted from spleen or lymph node cells, taken before intestinal transplant. The origin of the receptors is a human donor who received an intestinal transplant.

The CDR3 DNA reads as TGTGCCAGCAGGCCCGGGACAGTCCGACTGGAAGCTTTCTTT. Its protein is CASRPGTVRLEAFF. V and J are TRBV2 and TRBJ1-1; 7 bases are shared with TRBD1. Germline lookup yields CDR1 SNHLY and CDR2 FYNNEI. Losses at the gene ends were 6 bases for V and 8 bases for J; bases not matched to a gene: 12. This CDR3 contains 14 residues.

This rearrangement joins TRBV9 to TRBJ2-1, with D perhaps matching TRBD2 (5 bases). V lost 1 base and J lost 7, with 24 bases in between. This CDR3 has 18 residues. CDR1 is SGDLS, CDR2 YYNGEE, per germline. The CDR3 loop reads CASSVSPRGSSSWNEQFF. Written as DNA, the CDR3 is TGTGCCAGCAGCGTATCCCCTCGGGGTAGCTCCTCTTGGAATGAGCAGTTCTTC.

The rearrangement joins TRBV7-3 to TRBJ1-1, with 7 bases lining up with TRBD1. CDR3 length equals 13 residues. Germline trimming cut 4 bases from V and 3 bases from J; bases unmatched to any gene: 2. Germline V gene data show CDR1 as SGHTA and CDR2 as FQGTGA. The CDR3 bases are TGTGCCAGCAGCTCCCAGGGGGACACTGAAGCTTTCTTT. Translation gives CASSSQGDTEAFF.

The V and J genes are TRBV5-8 and TRBJ2-7; D remains ambiguous. V was cut by 1 base and J by 1 base, with 3 bases left in between. The germline V gene encodes CDR1 SGHTS and CDR2 YDEGEE. This CDR3 is built from 12 residues. The DNA of the CDR3 is TGTGCCAGCAGCTTGCGGTCCTACGAGCAGTACTTC. It encodes CASSLRSYEQYF.

The chain is built from TRBV7-9 and TRBJ2-2; 7 nucleotides match TRBD1. The CDR3 is made up of 17 amino acids. Germline loops: CDR1 SEHNR, CDR2 FQNEAQ (reference sequence). J was trimmed by 5 bases and V by 6 bases; bases with no gene match: 15. DNA of the CDR3: TGTGCCAGCAGGTACCCCGGGACAGCAGTGGGTACCGGGGAGCTGTTTTTT. Translated, it gives CASRYPGTAVGTGELFF.

The chain recombines TRBV6-5 with TRBJ1-2; 7 bases are a match to TRBD1. Losses at the gene ends were 7 bases for V and 7 bases for J; bases not matched to a gene: 6. The CDR3 is 12 residues long. CDR1 and CDR2 from the germline V gene are MNHEY and SVGAGI. The CDR3 region has the DNA TGTGCCAGCATCGACAGGGTTTCTGGCTACACCTTC. Amino acid sequence: CASIDRVSGYTF.

The V gene is TRBV10-1, the J gene TRBJ2-7; 9 nucleotides line up with TRBD1. Unmatched junction bases numbered 2, after V lost 6 bases and J lost 2 bases. CDR1 and CDR2 from the germline V gene are WNHNN and SYGVQD (reference sequence). The CDR3 is made up of 13 amino acids. Here the CDR3 DNA reads TGCGCCAGCAGCCGGGACAGGGCCTACGAGCAGTACTTC. Its translation: CASSRDRAYEQYF.

The V gene is TRBV6-1, the J gene TRBJ1-6; D gene unclear. With 2 bases removed from V and 5 bases from J, the gap between germline ends came to 10 bases. The CDR3 totals 15 residues. Looked up from germline, CDR1 is MNHNS and CDR2 is SASEGT. This CDR3 is CASSESGRNNSPLHF. CDR3 nucleotides: TGTGCCAGCAGTGAATCCGGGAGGAATAATTCACCCCTCCACTTT.

The rearrangement joins TRBV7-9 to TRBJ1-6, with 7 bases identical to TRBD1. The CDR3 sequence is 14 residues long. Per the germline V gene, CDR1 is SEHNR and CDR2 is FQNEAQ (reference sequence). J was trimmed by 10 bases and V by 5 bases; bases with no gene match: 8. CDR3 sequence (DNA): TGTGCCAGCAGCACCCGGGACAGAGAATCACCCCTCCACTTT. It translates to CASSTRDRESPLHF.

This chain uses TRBV5-1 with TRBJ1-2; 8 bases match TRBD1. CDR3 length: 14 amino acids. CDR1 and CDR2 (germline): SGHRS, YFSETQ. V trimming: 6 bases; J trimming: 3 bases; junction bases outside the gene matches: 7. CDR3 sequence: CASTPDRADYGYTF. DNA of the CDR3: TGCGCCAGCACCCCGGACAGGGCTGACTATGGCTACACCTTC.

The chain has TRBV9 and TRBJ1-5; 7 positions match TRBD1. Per the germline V gene, CDR1 is SGDLS and CDR2 is YYNGEE. The V gene end was trimmed by 3 bases and the J gene end by 2 bases; junction bases not matched to a gene: 5. CDR3 length: 15 residues. CDR3 amino acids: CASSAGQFGNQPQHF. Here the CDR3 DNA reads TGTGCCAGCAGCGCGGGACAGTTTGGCAATCAGCCCCAGCATTTT.

The chain is built from TRBV18 and TRBJ1-1; D is unresolved. Germline V gene lookup returns CDR1 KGHSH and CDR2 LQKENI. The V end was cut by 5 bases, the J end by 4 bases, with 8 bases between. The CDR3 consists of 12 residues. DNA of the CDR3: TGTGCCAGCTCAAGGGAGGGCACTGAAGCTTTCTTT. As protein: CASSREGTEAFF.

The chain recombines TRBV5-1 with TRBJ2-1; D gene ambiguous. V was pared by 4 bases and J by 2 bases, with 16 bases between. This CDR3 comprises 16 residues. Germline CDR1 SGHRS, CDR2 YFSETQ. The CDR3 DNA reads TGCGCCAGCAGCCCCCGCCCGAACACAGCCTACAATGAGCAGTTCTTC. It encodes CASSPRPNTAYNEQFF.

V usage is TRBV7-8 and J usage is TRBJ1-2, with 7 bases aligning to TRBD1. From germline, CDR1 is SGHVS and CDR2 FQNEAQ. The trim removed 4 bases at V and 4 bases at J, leaving 15 bases unmatched. The CDR3 runs 17 residues. In DNA, the CDR3 is TGTGCCAGCAGCTCAGACCAAATGGACAGGTCTGGCTATGGCTACACCTTC. Amino acids: CASSSDQMDRSGYGYTF.

V gene TRBV2 combines with J gene TRBJ2-7, with 8 bases identical to TRBD1. V trimming: 4 bases; J trimming: 0 bases; junction bases outside the gene matches: 2. The CDR3 is 14 amino acids. Germline values: CDR1 SNHLY, CDR2 FYNNEI. CDR3 bases: TGTGCCAGCAGTGGGGACAGGAGCTCCTACGAGCAGTACTTC. It encodes CASSGDRSSYEQYF.

This sequence joins TRBV5-8 and TRBJ2-3; 9 bases fit TRBD2. Germline-derived CDR1 and CDR2 are SGHTS and YDEGEE. With 4 bases clipped from V and 2 bases from J, the junction kept 8 bases outside the gene matches. The CDR3 runs to 16 residues. This CDR3 is CASSRGAGGDTDTQYF. Here the CDR3 DNA reads TGTGCCAGCAGCCGCGGGGCGGGGGGGGACACAGATACGCAGTATTTT.

This chain connects TRBV5-6 to TRBJ1-6, with no clear D. Germline V gives CDR1 SGHDT, CDR2 YYEEEE. This CDR3 region has 15 residues. V was shortened by 4 bases and J by 6 bases, with 14 bases between the two germline ends. The CDR3 nucleotides read TGTGCCAGCAGCCCCTGGCAGGCCCCTAATTCACCCCTCCACTTT. Protein sequence: CASSPWQAPNSPLHF.

This chain joins TRBV18 and TRBJ2-3; D uncertain. Germline V CDR1 and CDR2: KGHSH, LQKENI. This CDR3 spans 12 amino acids. Trimming removed 2 bases from V and 3 bases from J, with 3 bases in between. CDR3 loop: CASSPATDTQYF. In DNA form, the CDR3 reads TGTGCCAGCTCACCAGCGACAGATACGCAGTATTTT.

The V gene is TRBV12-5, the J gene TRBJ2-3, with TRBD2 matching 16 bases. The CDR3 consists of 15 residues. The J segment lost 6 bases and the V segment lost 5 bases, leaving 2 bases of the junction unmatched. CDR1 and CDR2 (germline): LGHNT, FRNRAP. CDR3 residues: CASGRGLAGGDTQYF. The CDR3 bases are TGTGCTAGTGGTAGGGGACTAGCGGGGGGGGATACGCAGTATTTT.

The gene calls are TRBV18 and TRBJ2-7, with 12 bases that match TRBD2. The ends lost 3 bases at V and 5 bases at J; junction bases unmatched: 2. CDR1 and CDR2 from the germline V gene are KGHSH and LQKENI. This CDR3 spans 14 amino acids. CDR3 amino acids: CASSPTSGGDEQYF. The DNA for the CDR3 is TGTGCCAGCTCACCGACTAGCGGGGGAGACGAGCAGTACTTC.

The chain carries TRBV7-3 and TRBJ2-3, with TRBD2 matching over 13 bases. CDR1 SGHTA and CDR2 FQGTGA come from the germline V gene. V shed 4 bases and J 2 bases; nucleotides not matched to a gene: 3. The CDR3 has 16 residues. The CDR3 is CASSSGTSGDTDTQYF. The CDR3, as DNA: TGTGCCAGCAGCTCAGGGACTAGCGGGGACACAGATACGCAGTATTTT. Using reference TRBV7-3 and TRBJ2-3 for the parts outside the CDR3, the full variable domain is GAGVSQTPSNKVTEKGKYVELRCDPISGHTALYWYRQSLGQGPEFLIYFQGTGAADDSGLPNDRFFAVRPEGSVSTLKIQRTERGDSAVYLCASSSGTSGDTDTQYFGPGTRLTVL.

V usage is TRBV14 and J usage is TRBJ1-6; D is uncertain. The germline V and J ends were trimmed by 0 bases and 6 bases, with 9 bases remaining between them. CDR1 SGHDN and CDR2 FVKESK come from the germline V gene. This CDR3 contains 15 residues. The CDR3 reads CASSQEGFTNSPLHF. In DNA form, the CDR3 reads TGTGCCAGCAGCCAAGAGGGCTTCACTAATTCACCCCTCCACTTT. The whole variable domain, remainder taken from reference TRBV14 and TRBJ1-6, is EAGVTQFPSHSVIEKGQTVTLRCDPISGHDNLYWYRRVMGKEIKFLLHFVKESKQDESGMPNNRFLAERTGGTYSTLKVQPAELEDSGVYFCASSQEGFTNSPLHFGNGTRLTVT.

The rearrangement links TRBV7-3 to TRBJ2-5; D uncertain. V was trimmed by 3 bases and J by 4 bases, leaving 6 bases between them. CDR3 length equals 12 residues. The V gene's germline CDR1 is SGHTA and CDR2 FQGTGA. CDR3 sequence: CASSFSGETQYF. Written as DNA, the CDR3 is TGTGCCAGCAGCTTTTCCGGAGAGACCCAGTACTTC. The full variable domain, rest sourced from reference TRBV7-3 and TRBJ2-5, is GAGVSQTPSNKVTEKGKYVELRCDPISGHTALYWYRQSLGQGPEFLIYFQGTGAADDSGLPNDRFFAVRPEGSVSTLKIQRTERGDSAVYLCASSFSGETQYFGPGTRLLVL.

The chain combines TRBV7-9 with TRBJ1-5; 7 nucleotides line up with TRBD1. V lost 7 bases and J lost 1; bases outside the gene matches: 4. The CDR3 length is 14 residues. CDR1 SEHNR and CDR2 FQNEAQ come from the germline V gene (reference sequence). This CDR3 is CASNSGGSNQPQHF. The CDR3 DNA reads as TGTGCCAGCAACTCAGGGGGGAGCAATCAGCCCCAGCATTTT.

This chain uses TRBV6-5 with TRBJ2-7; D ambiguous. The CDR3 has 11 residues. Trimming cost V 5 bases and J 4 bases, with 6 bases left between them. CDR1 is MNHEY and CDR2 is SVGAGI in the germline V gene. The CDR3 spells CASSATYEQYF. The CDR3 region has the DNA TGTGCCAGCAGTGCGACATACGAGCAGTACTTC.

The rearrangement uses TRBV10-3 and TRBJ2-3; the match to TRBD1 covers 7 bases. Germline V CDR1 and CDR2: ENHRY, SYGVKD. Germline trimming cut 10 bases from V and 7 bases from J; bases unmatched to any gene: 11. The CDR3 is made up of 13 amino acids. The CDR3 DNA sequence: TGTGCCACCAGGGGGATAGCGCCCTATACGCAGTATTTT. It is translated as CATRGIAPYTQYF.

This clone was counted a single time. This rearrangement joins TRBV2 to TRBJ1-2; D perhaps matches TRBD1 (5 bases). Germline CDR1 reads SNHLY; CDR2 reads FYNNEI. The CDR3 runs to 14 residues. The V end was cut by 6 bases, the J end by 8 bases, with 19 bases between. For the CDR3, the DNA is TGTGCCAGCAGCCTAATGGGCATAACAGGAGGCTACACCTTC. It yields the protein CASSLMGITGGYTF.

This clone was recorded once. The DNA of the CDR3 is TGTGCCAGCAGCCCCGGCCGACAGACTGGGGCCAACGTCCTGACTTTC. It yields the protein CASSPGRQTGANVLTF. The chain combines TRBV7-9 with TRBJ2-6; D is perhaps TRBD1 (5 bases). Trimming took 5 bases from V and 2 from J, leaving 13 bases between them. This CDR3 contains 16 residues. Germline loops: CDR1 SEHNR, CDR2 FQNEAQ (reference sequence).

V is TRBV6-5 and J is TRBJ1-3; D not certain. The CDR3 totals 14 residues. Trimming took 4 bases from V and 2 from J, leaving 9 bases between them. The germline gives CDR1 MNHEY, CDR2 SVGAGI. In DNA form, the CDR3 reads TGTGCCAGCAGTTCTGGGCAGCCTGGAAACACCATATATTTT. Translating gives CASSSGQPGNTIYF.

The V call is TRBV5-1, the J call TRBJ2-2; TRBD2 is a possible D gene (6 bases). The CDR3 spans 15 residues. Per the germline V gene, CDR1 is SGHRS and CDR2 is YFSETQ. Trimming took off 4 bases at V and 7 bases at J, with 17 bases between the two ends. The CDR3 sequence: CASSPEGVPGGELFF. For the CDR3, the DNA is TGCGCCAGCAGCCCGGAGGGTGTCCCTGGCGGGGAGCTGTTTTTT.